This section outlines one T cell receptor beta chain sequence together with its context. The antigen is undetermined. This sample stems from a study of monozygotic twins with inflammatory bowel disease. General study points: Researchers reported no repertoire similarity difference between concordant and discordant twins, possibly from limited power. Heterogeneous immunosuppressive treatment regimens may have introduced variability into patient repertoires.

The CDR3 runs to 12 residues. Per germline, CDR1 SGDLS and CDR2 YYNGEE. TCRdb reanalyzed the 5' RACE reads and collapses them to one entry per CDR3 protein, without DNA. The specimen's table records about 440,000 distinct CDR3 sequences. Collection of an approximately 2.5 ml blood sample took place per donor. The sample consisted of blood. The source of this sequence is a human donor with ulcerative colitis or Crohn's disease, or a healthy co-twin of an affected twin (not recorded which). The chain is built from TRBV9 and TRBJ2-1; lacking DNA, the TRBD1 call made by TCRdb goes unchecked. CDR3 region: CASSGGGGKQFF.